This T cell receptor (delta chain) was documented in a study of Vδ1+ human thymocytes. RNA was extracted from the cells and then reverse transcribed. The CDR3 regions were amplified by multiplex PCR from V-gene primers to a constant-region primer. TCRdb called clones from the multiplex PCR reads again using CATT. The repertoire holds about 25,000 delta-chain clones, with more than 6.5% as singletons. The sorted cells were CD3+ Vdelta1+ Vdelta2- thymocytes from alphabeta-depleted thymus. From germline, CDR1 is TSWWSYY and CDR2 QGS. Trimming removed 11 bases from V and 1 base from J; junction bases left unmatched: 29. The CDR3 length is 22 residues. This clone appeared a few times. Antigen unknown. Findings of the study overall: In the thymus, TRG and TRD repertoires looked highly polyclonal with Gaussian CDR3 lengths.

Sequences were obtained from Vdelta1+ gamma-delta thymocytes from the thymus. Noted subset: FACS-sorted CD3+ TCRalphabeta- TCRVdelta1+ TCRVdelta2- thymocytes. This TCR derives from a girl under three years old who had congenital heart surgery. This chain joins TRDV1 and TRDJ1, with 12 positions matching TRDD3. DNA for the CDR3: TGTGCTTACGCCTTCTCCGCCCCCCATTATTCTGGGGGATACGCTGGCACCGATAAACTCATCTTT. Residues: CAYAFSAPHYSGGYAGTDKLIF.